The entry that follows covers one T cell receptor (beta chain) sequence. The data are from a study of T cell changes during pregnancy in multiple sclerosis. The data were produced by immunoSEQ multiplex PCR, yet TCRdb's version contains in-frame clones alone and is incomplete. The sample lists some 60,000 clones, roughly 90% seen once, with 1.3% in the top ten. This sequence was found in a female donor with multiple sclerosis, enrolled in a pregnancy study. Material: peripheral blood, obtained in the second trimester of pregnancy.

CDR3 nucleotides: TGTGCCAGCAGCTTAGTTGGCAGGGCTGGAATCTACACCTTC. This sequence encodes CASSLVGRAGIYTF. The genes are TRBV7-8 and TRBJ1-2, with D possibly TRBD1 on 5 matching bases. Germline V lookup: CDR1 SGHVS, CDR2 FQNEAQ. V dropped 1 base and J dropped 10 bases, with 16 bases sitting between them. The CDR3 spans 14 residues.